This TCR beta chain was captured in a study of technical replicates of blood from several donors. Profiling relied on immunoSEQ multiplex PCR, and the TCRdb table lists in-frame clones only, not all of them. The data show tens of thousands of clones, approximately 97% seen once. CDR1 is SNHLY and CDR2 is FYNNEI in the germline V gene. There are 17 residues in the CDR3. Trimming at V came to 3 bases and at J to 2 bases, leaving 4 bases not matched to a gene. This sequence joins TRBV2 and TRBJ1-4; 12 nucleotides line up with TRBD1. The clonotype originates from a human donor in good health. Sequenced material: T cells isolated from PBMCs. The CDR3 is CASSDKGQGATNEKLFF. CDR3 nucleotide sequence: TGTGCCAGCAGTGATAAGGGACAGGGGGCGACTAATGAAAAACTGTTTTTT.